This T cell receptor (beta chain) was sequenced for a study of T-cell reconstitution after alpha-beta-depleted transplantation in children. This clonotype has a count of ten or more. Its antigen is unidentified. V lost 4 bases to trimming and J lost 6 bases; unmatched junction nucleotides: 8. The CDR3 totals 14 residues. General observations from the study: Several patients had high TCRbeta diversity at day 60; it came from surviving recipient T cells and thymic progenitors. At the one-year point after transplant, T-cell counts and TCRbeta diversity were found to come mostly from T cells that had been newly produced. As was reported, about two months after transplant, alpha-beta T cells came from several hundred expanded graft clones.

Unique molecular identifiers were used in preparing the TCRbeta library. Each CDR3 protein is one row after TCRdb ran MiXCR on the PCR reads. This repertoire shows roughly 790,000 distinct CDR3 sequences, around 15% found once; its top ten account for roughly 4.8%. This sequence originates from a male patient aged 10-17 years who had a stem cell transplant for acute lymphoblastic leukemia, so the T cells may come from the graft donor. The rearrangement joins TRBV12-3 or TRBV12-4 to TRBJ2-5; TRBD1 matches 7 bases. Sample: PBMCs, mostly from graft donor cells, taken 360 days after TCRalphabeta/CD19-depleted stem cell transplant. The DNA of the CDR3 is TGTGCCAGCAGTTCCGGGACAGAGTATAAGACCCAGTACTTC. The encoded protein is CASSSGTEYKTQYF.